This T cell receptor beta chain came from a study of cytomegalovirus exposure and HLA in healthy donors. PCR involved 60 Vbeta and 13 Jbeta primers. Produced via immunoSEQ multiplex PCR; TCRdb's table is partial and in-frame only. Recorded here are 100,000 to 150,000 clones; the top ten clones represent approximately 1%. Germline V gene sequence: CDR1 MNHEY, CDR2 SMNVEV (reference sequence). The CDR3 spans 12 residues. Trimming shortened V by 3 bases and J by 4 bases, and 5 bases separated the two germline ends. Input material: PBMCs. The chain carries TRBV27 and TRBJ2-3; unclear D gene. This TCR derives from a young man in good health and CMV-seronegative. CDR3 in amino acids: CASSFFPDTQYF. CDR3 in DNA: TGTGCCAGCAGTTTCTTCCCAGATACGCAGTATTTT.